This TCR beta chain was recovered during a study of response to subunit inactivated influenza vaccine. Using its own MiXCR run on the RT-PCR reads, TCRdb lists one record per CDR3 protein. Of 300,000 to 350,000 distinct CDR3 sequences listed, about 20% are singletons. This CDR3 has 12 amino acids. J gave up 7 bases and V 10 bases, and 9 bases lay outside the gene matches. Germline CDR1 is SEHNR and CDR2 is FQNEAQ (reference sequence). This receptor was obtained from a man aged 50 to 75 who received an inactivated influenza vaccine. The chain recombines TRBV7-9 with TRBJ1-2; 7 bases map to TRBD1. The input for sequencing was PBMCs from blood, taken 21 months after vaccination. DNA for the CDR3: TGTGCCACTGTTACAGGGGTCGGTGGCTACACCTTC. Its protein product is CATVTGVGGYTF.